This is a list of T cell receptor beta chains from one sample in a study of blood T cell repertoires in COVID-19. The assay was immunoSEQ multiplex PCR, and TCRdb's table has in-frame clones only and misses some. The table records hundreds of thousands of clones, 70% to 90% of them present only once. Sequenced material: PBMCs or T cells enriched from blood (not recorded which). The receptors come from a woman aged 45-59 years who had recovered from COVID-19. The CDR3 runs from the conserved cysteine through the conserved F or W. A D gene is named only where the DNA matches it firmly. Size is omitted from some rows. Given values are once, few, many or a class for expanded clones.

NA	14	TRBD1	TRBV10-3	TRBJ1-5	TGTGCCATCAGTATCGGACAGGATAATCAGCCCCAGCATTTT	CAISIGQDNQPQHF
NA	16	NA	TRBV18	TRBJ2-1	TGTGCCAGCTCACCAGGGTTAGGGAGCTCCTACAATGAGCAGTTCTTC	CASSPGLGSSYNEQFF
NA	14	TRBD2	TRBV28	TRBJ2-7	TGTGCCAGCACTCTACTAGCGGAAGCTTACGAGCAGTACTTC	CASTLLAEAYEQYF
few	16	NA	TRBV2	TRBJ1-1	TGTGCCAGCATCTGGGGAGCTCCCGACCAGAACACTGAAGCTTTCTTT	CASIWGAPDQNTEAFF
NA	16	TRBD1	TRBV10-3	TRBJ1-5	TGTGCCATCAGTGACCCGGGACAGGGATATAATCAGCCCCAGCATTTT	CAISDPGQGYNQPQHF
NA	13	TRBD2	TRBV19	TRBJ2-7	TGTGCCAGTGGCCCGGGACTAGCCTACGAGCAGTACTTC	CASGPGLAYEQYF
NA	15	NA	TRBV9	TRBJ2-7	TGTGCCAGCAGCGTAGTTTCGACAGGCCTTGGCGAGCAGTACTTC	CASSVVSTGLGEQYF
NA	13	TRBD1	TRBV10-3	TRBJ2-7	TGTGCCATCAGTGGGACAGGGTTCTACGAGCAGTACTTC	CAISGTGFYEQYF
NA	15	NA	TRBV3-1/TRBV3-2	TRBJ2-5	TGTGCCAGCAGCCAAGCAGGAGGTCCCGGACAGACCCAGTACTTC	CASSQAGGPGQTQYF
NA	12	NA	TRBV29-1	TRBJ1-1	TGCAGCGTTGGCAGTTCGAACACTGAAGCTTTCTTT	CSVGSSNTEAFF
NA	14	TRBD1	TRBV28	TRBJ1-6	TGTGCCAGCACCCTGCGGGACAGGGTTTCACCCCTCCACTTT	CASTLRDRVSPLHF
NA	18	TRBD1	TRBV30	TRBJ1-6	TGTGCCTGGGCCCACCGGGACAGCCCGAGCTCCTATAATTCACCCCTCCACTTT	CAWAHRDSPSSYNSPLHF
NA	16	NA	TRBV3-1/TRBV3-2	TRBJ2-7	TGTGCCAGCAGCCAAACGTGTACTGTCATCTCCTACGAGCAGTACTTC	CASSQTCTVISYEQYF
NA	14	NA	TRBV5-1	TRBJ2-7	TGCGCCAGCAGCCCCGGTGGGACAACCTACGAGCAGTACTTC	CASSPGGTTYEQYF
NA	15	TRBD1	TRBV19	TRBJ2-2	TGTGCCAGTACCAATGGACAGGGGGCGGGCGGGGAGCTGTTTTTT	CASTNGQGAGGELFF
NA	14	NA	TRBV19	TRBJ2-3	TGTGCCAGTAGTATAGGTCGACAGTACTATACGCAGTATTTT	CASSIGRQYYTQYF
NA	14	NA	TRBV10-3	TRBJ2-5	TGTGCCATCAGCCGGACAGAAAGACAAGAGACCCAGTACTTC	CAISRTERQETQYF
NA	13	NA	TRBV18	TRBJ2-5	TGTGCCAGCTCATCCGGGATGCAAGAGACCCAGTACTTC	CASSSGMQETQYF
few	12	NA	TRBV30	TRBJ2-3	TGTGCCTCAAATAAGGACAGAGATACGCAGTATTTT	CASNKDRDTQYF
NA	18	TRBD2	TRBV29-1	TRBJ2-1	TGCAGCGTTGATGCCTACCTAGCGGGAGGGCCGCTTTACAATGAGCAGTTCTTC	CSVDAYLAGGPLYNEQFF
NA	14	NA	TRBV6-5	TRBJ2-6	TGTGCCAGCAGTTGGGGCACTGGGGCCAACGTCCTGACTTTC	CASSWGTGANVLTF
NA	14	NA	TRBV5-1	TRBJ1-6	TGCGCCAGCAGCTTGTCGGAGGAAAGTTCACCCCTCCACTTT	CASSLSEESSPLHF
NA	15	NA	TRBV18	TRBJ1-1	TGTGCCAGCTCGCGGGACGGTACTCTGAACACTGAAGCTTTCTTT	CASSRDGTLNTEAFF
NA	16	TRBD1	TRBV30	TRBJ1-5	TGTGCCTGGAGTCGCCCCGGACAGGGGGCTTGGCAGCCCCAGCATTTT	CAWSRPGQGAWQPQHF
once	14	TRBD1	TRBV14	TRBJ1-2	TGTGCCAGCAGCCTCCTGGGACAGAACTATGGCTACACCTTC	CASSLLGQNYGYTF
once	15	NA	TRBV5-1	TRBJ2-7	TGCGCCAGCAGCACTCAGGGGGGTCGGTCCTACGAGCAGTACTTC	CASSTQGGRSYEQYF
NA	16	TRBD2	TRBV11-3	TRBJ2-7	TGTGCCAGCAGCTCGAGCGCCGGGACTAGCATCCACGAGCAGTACTTC	CASSSSAGTSIHEQYF
few	15	TRBD1	TRBV7-2	TRBJ1-4	TGTGCCAGCAGCACCCTGACAGGGGGCTATGAAAAACTGTTTTTT	CASSTLTGGYEKLFF
NA	19	NA	TRBV7-5	TRBJ2-2	TGTGCCAGAAGCCCCGAACTGGGACTAGCGGGAGTTGGCACCGGGGAGCTGTTTTTT	CARSPELGLAGVGTGELFF
once	15	TRBD1	TRBV7-2	TRBJ2-1	TGTGCCAGCAGCTTGGACAGGGGTTCCCACAATGAGCAGTTCTTC	CASSLDRGSHNEQFF
NA	14	TRBD1	TRBV2	TRBJ2-7	TGTGCCAGCAAGGGGCAGGGGACAGGCTACGAGCAGTACTTC	CASKGQGTGYEQYF
NA	15	TRBD1	TRBV5-1	TRBJ2-1	TGCGCCAGCAGCTCCGGACAGGGGGGCTACAATGAGCAGTTCTTC	CASSSGQGGYNEQFF
NA	12	NA	TRBV11-3	TRBJ2-1	TGTGCCAGCAGCTTCACAGGGAATGAGCAGTTCTTC	CASSFTGNEQFF
few	13	NA	TRBV14	TRBJ2-2	TGTGCCAGCAGCCAAGAACTAGCCGGGGAGCTGTTTTTT	CASSQELAGELFF
NA	15	NA	TRBV18	TRBJ2-1	TGTGCCAGCTCACCTACGTGGCAGGGCGGGGTTGAGCAGTTCTTC	CASSPTWQGGVEQFF
NA	17	NA	TRBV18	TRBJ1-2	TGTGCCAGCTCACGCGGCTCTGAGCAGGGGCTTAACTATGGCTACACCTTC	CASSRGSEQGLNYGYTF